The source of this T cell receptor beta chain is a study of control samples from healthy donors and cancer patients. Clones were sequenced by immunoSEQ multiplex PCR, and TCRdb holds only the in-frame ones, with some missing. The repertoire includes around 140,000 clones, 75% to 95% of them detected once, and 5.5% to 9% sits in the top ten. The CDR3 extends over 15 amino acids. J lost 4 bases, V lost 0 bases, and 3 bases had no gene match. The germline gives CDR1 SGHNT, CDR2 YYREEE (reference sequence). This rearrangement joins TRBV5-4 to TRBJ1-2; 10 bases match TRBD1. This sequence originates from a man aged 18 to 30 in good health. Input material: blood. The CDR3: CASSLGGQGFYGYTF. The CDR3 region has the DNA TGTGCCAGCAGCTTGGGGGGACAGGGGTTCTATGGCTACACCTTC.